This T cell receptor (beta chain) was sequenced during a study of T cell responses to AZD1222 COVID-19 vaccine. TCRdb's copy holds only in-frame clones and misses some; the assay was immunoSEQ multiplex PCR. In the table there are 80,000 to 100,000 clones, roughly 90% of which are singletons. V lost 5 bases and J lost 4, with 12 bases in between. Germline V lookup: CDR1 SGHTA, CDR2 FQGNSA. This CDR3 is 14 amino acids long. This clone was counted a single time. What it binds is unknown. Notes on the study in general: Across spike, vaccine-associated CD4 TCRs were found, dominant at 160-218 and 743-854.

The sample here was peripheral blood, taken on day 0 of AZD1222 vaccination. The chain is built from TRBV7-2 and TRBJ2-1, with D perhaps matching TRBD1 (5 bases). The receptor was isolated from an adult in good health. For the CDR3, the DNA is TGTGCCAGCAGCACCCGGACACCTTACAATGAGCAGTTCTTC. Translation: CASSTRTPYNEQFF.